This T cell receptor beta chain emerged from a study of blood T cell repertoires in COVID-19. V was pared by 6 bases and J by 9 bases, with 12 bases between. CDR3 length: 12 amino acids. Using immunoSEQ multiplex PCR, the repertoire was profiled, and TCRdb retains in-frame clones only, with some absent. The sample yields 230,000 or so clones, around 75% seen once. This TCR was sampled from a human donor in a cohort sampled during active COVID-19. The sample taken for sequencing was peripheral blood. The rearrangement joins TRBV12-3 or TRBV12-4 to TRBJ2-1; D ambiguous. The CDR3 loop is CASSFSPGEQFF. DNA for the CDR3: TGTGCCAGCAGCTTTAGTCCGGGTGAGCAGTTCTTC.